This is a list of T cell receptor beta chains from one sample in a study of blood T cell repertoires in COVID-19. Repertoires were generated with immunoSEQ multiplex PCR, while TCRdb's copy carries only in-frame clones and drops some. The sample holds fewer than 90,000 clones; roughly 75% are singletons and the top ten take 4% to 5.5%. Sequenced sample: peripheral blood. Every receptor here comes from a woman aged 50 to 60 with acute or convalescent COVID-19. Both conserved end residues are part of each CDR3. A D gene is named only where the DNA matches it firmly. For some rows the clone size is stated as once, few or many, or as a class when expanded; others skip it.

clone_size	v_call	j_call	d_call	cdr3_aa	cdr3_nt
once	TRBV11-2	TRBJ1-2	.	CASSLDNSRGYTF	TGTGCCAGCAGCTTAGATAACAGTCGGGGCTACACCTTC
.	TRBV7-8	TRBJ1-3	.	CASSSYRFSSGNTIYF	TGTGCCAGCAGCTCTTACAGGTTTAGCTCTGGAAACACCATATATTTT
.	TRBV5-5	TRBJ1-1	.	CASTILADNMNTEAFF	TGTGCCAGCACTATCTTAGCGGACAACATGAACACTGAAGCTTTCTTT
.	TRBV28	TRBJ1-3	TRBD1	CASSVRQGTGNTIYF	TGTGCCAGCAGTGTTAGACAGGGGACGGGAAACACCATATATTTT
.	TRBV10-3	TRBJ1-2	TRBD1	CATKDREGYGYTF	TGTGCCACTAAAGACAGGGAAGGATATGGCTACACCTTC
.	TRBV2	TRBJ1-5	TRBD1	CASRLDRVNQPQHF	TGTGCCAGCAGGCTAGACAGGGTCAATCAGCCCCAGCATTTT
once	TRBV3-1/TRBV3-2	TRBJ1-2	.	CASATAKGKANYGYTF	TGTGCCAGCGCCACGGCAAAGGGGAAAGCCAACTATGGCTACACCTTC
.	TRBV10-3	TRBJ2-5	TRBD1	CAISTGGRETQYF	TGTGCCATCAGTACAGGGGGCCGGGAGACCCAGTACTTC
.	TRBV27	TRBJ2-3	TRBD2	CASSLMVAGGLGTDTQYF	TGTGCCAGCAGTTTGATGGTAGCGGGGGGGCTCGGTACAGATACGCAGTATTTT
once	TRBV7-9	TRBJ1-2	.	CASSLEVLGEWGYTF	TGTGCCAGCAGCTTAGAGGTTCTGGGCGAATGGGGCTACACCTTC
.	TRBV6-1	TRBJ2-7	TRBD1	CASSEGTGVYEQYF	TGTGCCAGCAGTGAAGGGACAGGAGTCTACGAGCAGTACTTC